This entry describes one T cell receptor beta chain. Its antigen remains unidentified. This entry comes from a study of a mutant IDH1 vaccine in newly diagnosed glioma. Turning to the study itself: In some groups vaccination began 4-6 weeks post-radiotherapy; others received it with temozolomide. Study-wide points: Immune responses induced by vaccination arose in 90% to 95% of the patients. Pseudoprogression seemingly bore no relation to changes in top peripheral T cell clonotypes.

CDR1 KGHSH and CDR2 LQKENI come from the germline V gene. This CDR3 has 10 amino acids. Trimming removed 6 bases at V and 5 bases at J, with 5 bases between. Sample time point: week 23, last vaccination. A single vaccine dose contained 300 ug of mutant IDH1 20-mer peptide, and topical imiquimod was used with it. Astrocytomas found in donors were new, WHO grade 3 or 4, IDH1-mutant and ATRX-lost. Data came from immunoSEQ multiplex PCR; TCRdb stores just in-frame clones and leaves some out. The sample includes about 60,000 clones, approximately 87% of them seen just once. The chain couples TRBV18 to TRBJ2-7; either TRBD1 or TRBD2 may supply D (5 bases each). The sequencing used PBMCs, collected from a glioma patient whose treatment included an IDH1 peptide vaccine. This receptor was taken from a young man with glioma. This chain's CDR3 is CASSGDEQYF. The CDR3 DNA reads as TGTGCCAGCTCGGGGGACGAGCAGTACTTC.